This T cell receptor (beta chain) appears in the sequencing data of a study of early stage breast cancer tumors. At the level of the study: Most invasive tumors, about 80% of the 16, were ER+/PR+/HER2-. Invasive lobular carcinomas made up about 30% of the 12 ER+/PR+/HER2- tumors.

The CDR3 has 13 residues. Germline lookup yields CDR1 LNHDA and CDR2 SQIVND (reference sequence). Trimming took off 5 bases at V and 7 bases at J, with 12 bases between the two ends. Regarding the study as a whole: Tumor and normal breast were distinguished via blood comparison in about 90% of the 16 patients. Compared with adjacent normal breast, tumors showed about 2.4-fold denser, more clonal T cells.

The repertoire was sequenced with immunoSEQ multiplex PCR; TCRdb's copy has only in-frame clones and lacks some. The sample includes fewer than 70,000 clones, around 80% of them seen just once. With regard to this clone: The target antigen is unknown.

This sequence originates from a person aged 35-49 years with breast cancer. This chain uses TRBV19 with TRBJ1-5; no definite D call. The specimen sequenced was blood. In DNA, the CDR3 is TGTGCCAGTAGTTCTGAGGGTTGGCAGCCCCAGCATTTT. Its translation: CASSSEGWQPQHF.